A single sample is the source of the 9 T cell receptor beta chains below, sequenced in a study of human T cells and chemical hapten exposure. TCRdb used MiXCR to reprocess the RACE reads, holding one entry per CDR3 protein. The sample contains around 150,000 distinct CDR3 sequences, roughly 15% of which appear only once. Specified time point: patch test 1, 2 weeks after DPC sensitization. The treatment denotes: therapeutic diphenylcyclopropenone sensitization with weekly scalp DPC. The sequenced sample was whole blood, obtained in connection with sensitization to the hapten diphenylcyclopropenone (DPC). The receptors here all came from a woman in her 30s with alopecia areata. Some clones in this sample may be carry-over from other donors' samples.

In its sample, this clonotype was seen a few times. The rearrangement joins TRBV29-1 to TRBJ2-5; no reliable D call. Germline loops: CDR1 SQVTM, CDR2 ANQGSEA. V lost 7 bases and J 7 bases, leaving 19 bases between the germline ends. The CDR3 is 13 amino acids. CDR3 nucleotides: TGCAGCGCGTCAAAGGCGGCCGAAGGGACCCAGTACTTC. Protein: CSASKAAEGTQYF.

This clonotype was seen more than once but under ten times. This rearrangement joins TRBV20-1 to TRBJ1-6; D is ambiguous. Trimming removed 6 bases from V and 7 bases from J, with 10 bases in between. The CDR3 length is 12 residues. The germline V gene encodes CDR1 DFQATT and CDR2 SNEGSKA (reference sequence). DNA of the CDR3: TGCAGTGCATCCGGTTGGAATTCACCCCTCCACTTT. This translates into CSASGWNSPLHF.

This clonotype was picked up many times. The V call is TRBV12-3 or TRBV12-4, the J call TRBJ2-7; D not resolved. The CDR3 has 14 amino acids. Trimming pared 2 bases from V and 3 bases from J, leaving 11 bases between. CDR3 DNA: TGTGCCAGCAGTTTATATGGAAAGGGCTACGAGCAGTACTTC. This codes for CASSLYGKGYEQYF.

In this sample, this clonotype turned up a few times. V usage is TRBV6-6 and J usage is TRBJ2-7, with D hard to call. CDR1 is MNHNY and CDR2 is SVGAGI in the germline V gene (reference sequence). This CDR3 spans 13 amino acids. V was shortened by 0 bases and J by 5 bases, with 8 bases between the two germline ends. In DNA form, the CDR3 reads TGTGCCAGCAGTTACTCAGACGAGGACGAGCAGTACTTC. This gives the protein CASSYSDEDEQYF.

This clonotype was observed a few times. J is TRBJ2-5 and V is TRBV20-1; D possibly corresponds to TRBD2 (6 bases). Germline V gene lookup returns CDR1 DFQATT and CDR2 SNEGSKA (reference sequence). V shed 3 bases and J shed 1 base, with 12 bases lying between them. This CDR3 is built from 14 residues. CDR3: CSASAGSGQETQYF. The CDR3 DNA is TGCAGTGCTAGTGCCGGGAGTGGCCAAGAGACCCAGTACTTC.

This clonotype was observed a few times. For the CDR3, the DNA is TGTGCCAGCAGTTACCAGGGGGCGCGAGTTGAAAAACTGTTTTTT. Its protein is CASSYQGARVEKLFF. V gene TRBV6-5 combines with J gene TRBJ1-4; 8 bases map to TRBD1. Germline CDR1 is MNHEY and CDR2 is SVGAGI. V trimming: 2 bases; J trimming: 7 bases; junction bases outside the gene matches: 6. The length of the CDR3 is 15 residues.

This clonotype was picked up many times. The chain has TRBV3-1 and TRBJ2-1; TRBD2 is a possible D gene (5 bases). The CDR3 loop spans 15 amino acids. The V end lost 1 base, the J end lost 1 base, and 8 bases lay between the germline ends. Germline loops: CDR1 LGHDT, CDR2 YNNKEL (reference sequence). CDR3 protein: CASSQGTSSYNEQFF. CDR3 sequence (DNA): TGTGCCAGCAGCCAAGGTACTAGTTCCTACAATGAGCAGTTCTTC.

This clonotype appeared a few times. This chain joins TRBV20-1 and TRBJ1-4, with D possibly TRBD1 on 6 matching bases. Per the germline V gene, CDR1 is DFQATT and CDR2 is SNEGSKA (reference sequence). CDR3 length: 16 residues. The V and J ends lost 0 bases and 6 bases respectively, with 17 bases between them. The CDR3 protein is CSARDVMTGGDEKLFF. The CDR3 DNA follows: TGCAGTGCTAGAGATGTCATGACAGGAGGGGATGAAAAACTGTTTTTT.

V and J are TRBV12-3 or TRBV12-4 and TRBJ1-5; TRBD1 might be the D (6 bases). Trimming stripped 6 bases from V and 9 bases from J, with 18 bases between. The CDR3 has 14 amino acids. The CDR3 DNA is TGTGCCAGCAGCCCCCGAGGGGGAATGCGGCCCCAGCATTTT. This translates into CASSPRGGMRPQHF.